These T cell receptor beta chains were read from a single sample in a study of cytomegalovirus exposure and HLA in healthy donors. Profiling relied on immunoSEQ multiplex PCR, and the TCRdb table lists in-frame clones only, not all of them. The table has around 100,000 clones, approximately 80% seen once. Specimen: PBMCs. All receptors derive from a woman younger than 30 in good health and CMV-seropositive. CDR3s include the opening cysteine and the closing phenylalanine or tryptophan. D genes are given only for firm matches. Expanded clones get a size class; other rows say once, few or many, or leave the size out.

cdr3_length	clone_size	v_call	j_call	d_call	cdr3_aa	cdr3_nt
15	.	TRBV6-1	TRBJ2-7	.	CASSELEGSSYGQYF	TGTGCCAGCAGTGAATTGGAGGGCAGTTCCTACGGGCAGTACTTC
16	.	TRBV7-2	TRBJ2-1	TRBD1	CASSLGRGRDLNEQFF	TGTGCCAGCAGCTTAGGCAGGGGGCGCGATTTAAATGAGCAGTTCTTC
15	.	TRBV14	TRBJ1-1	.	CASSQTGTMNTEAFF	TGTGCCAGCAGCCAAACCGGGACAATGAACACTGAAGCTTTCTTT
16	once	TRBV28	TRBJ2-1	TRBD2	CASSPSPGTSGRALFF	TGTGCCAGCAGTCCTTCACCCGGGACTAGCGGGAGGGCCTTGTTCTTC
13	once	TRBV6-4	TRBJ1-1	.	CASRREGNTEAFF	TGTGCCAGCAGGAGGGAGGGGAACACTGAAGCTTTCTTT
15	.	TRBV30	TRBJ1-6	.	CAWSAPQGRNSPLHF	TGTGCCTGGAGTGCCCCACAGGGTAGAAATTCACCCCTCCACTTT
15	.	TRBV11-2	TRBJ2-7	TRBD1	CASSSQGGGSYEQYF	TGTGCCAGCAGCTCACAGGGGGGTGGTTCCTACGAGCAGTACTTC
16	few	TRBV19	TRBJ2-1	.	CASKPGRRGSYNEQFF	TGTGCCAGTAAACCCGGTCGTCGGGGCTCCTACAATGAGCAGTTCTTC
12	.	TRBV18	TRBJ2-5	.	CASSARGETQYF	TGTGCCAGCTCAGCTAGGGGGGAGACCCAGTACTTC
14	.	TRBV5-1	TRBJ2-2	.	CASSLDRTAGELFF	TGCGCCAGCAGCCTCGACAGGACTGCCGGGGAGCTGTTTTTT
15	.	TRBV14	TRBJ1-5	.	CASSPGGTVNQPQHF	TGTGCCAGCAGCCCGGGGGGGACGGTGAATCAGCCCCAGCATTTT
13	.	TRBV5-6	TRBJ2-7	.	CASSLAIPHEQYF	TGTGCCAGCAGCTTGGCTATTCCTCACGAGCAGTACTTC
19	.	TRBV7-9	TRBJ2-1	TRBD2	CASSPGTWLAGVGYNEQFF	TGTGCCAGCAGTCCCGGGACATGGCTAGCGGGAGTGGGTTACAATGAGCAGTTCTTC
15	.	TRBV19	TRBJ1-1	TRBD1	CASSIVPGGTGEAFF	TGTGCCAGTAGTATAGTTCCTGGGGGGACAGGTGAAGCTTTCTTT
18	.	TRBV11-2	TRBJ2-2	TRBD1	CASSPETGGAAGTGELFF	TGTGCCAGCAGCCCGGAGACAGGGGGTGCGGCGGGCACCGGGGAGCTGTTTTTT
12	few	TRBV6-5	TRBJ2-3	.	CASTANTDTQYF	TGTGCCAGCACCGCTAACACAGATACGCAGTATTTT
14	.	TRBV18	TRBJ2-7	TRBD1	CASSPDRGRIGQYF	TGTGCCAGCTCACCGGACAGGGGTCGGATCGGGCAGTACTTC
14	once	TRBV6-5	TRBJ2-5	.	CASSYSSRQETQYF	TGTGCCAGCAGTTACTCTTCCAGACAAGAGACCCAGTACTTC
13	.	TRBV18	TRBJ1-2	.	CASSPQGNYGYTF	TGTGCCAGCTCACCACAGGGGAACTATGGCTACACCTTC
11	.	TRBV20-1	TRBJ2-7	.	CSATTGTGQYF	TGCAGTGCAACAACAGGGACGGGGCAGTACTTC
15	few	TRBV7-9	TRBJ1-4	TRBD1	CASSSATGVGEKLFF	TGTGCCAGCAGCTCGGCGACAGGGGTTGGGGAAAAACTGTTTTTT
15	.	TRBV7-9	TRBJ2-1	TRBD2	CASSLAAGAYNEQFF	TGTGCCAGCAGCTTAGCAGCGGGAGCTTACAATGAGCAGTTCTTC
13	.	TRBV6-4	TRBJ2-3	.	CASSDGPEDTQYF	TGTGCCAGCAGTGACGGGCCCGAGGATACGCAGTATTTT
16	.	TRBV28	TRBJ2-1	.	CASSLGAGAKDNEQFF	TGTGCCAGCAGTCTGGGGGCGGGGGCGAAGGACAATGAGCAGTTCTTC
16	.	TRBV11-2	TRBJ1-1	TRBD1	CASSLGTGTGISEAFF	TGTGCCAGCAGCTTAGGAACCGGGACAGGTATTTCTGAAGCTTTCTTT
15	.	TRBV5-1	TRBJ2-5	.	CASSFTPRQEETQYF	TGCGCCAGCAGCTTCACCCCCCGACAAGAAGAGACCCAGTACTTC
16	.	TRBV9	TRBJ2-1	TRBD2	CASSATGTSGRNEQFF	TGTGCCAGCAGCGCCACCGGGACTAGCGGGAGGAATGAGCAGTTCTTC
14	.	TRBV30	TRBJ2-1	TRBD2	CAWDRLAGGTEQFF	TGTGCCTGGGATCGACTAGCGGGAGGAACTGAGCAGTTCTTC
14	.	TRBV7-9	TRBJ2-7	TRBD1	CASSLWTGVHEQYF	TGTGCCAGCAGCTTATGGACAGGGGTGCACGAGCAGTACTTC
16	.	TRBV13	TRBJ1-4	.	CASSAAEAATNEKLFF	TGTGCCAGCAGCGCGGCCGAGGCCGCTACTAATGAAAAACTGTTTTTT
14	.	TRBV14	TRBJ2-5	.	CASSQGAVEETQYF	TGTGCCAGCAGCCAAGGCGCGGTGGAAGAGACCCAGTACTTC
14	once	TRBV2	TRBJ2-7	.	CASSPGNRGYEQYF	TGTGCCAGCTCGCCGGGCAATAGGGGGTACGAGCAGTACTTC
14	.	TRBV27	TRBJ2-1	TRBD2	CASSLAGGYNEQFF	TGTGCCAGCAGTTTAGCGGGGGGTTACAATGAGCAGTTCTTC